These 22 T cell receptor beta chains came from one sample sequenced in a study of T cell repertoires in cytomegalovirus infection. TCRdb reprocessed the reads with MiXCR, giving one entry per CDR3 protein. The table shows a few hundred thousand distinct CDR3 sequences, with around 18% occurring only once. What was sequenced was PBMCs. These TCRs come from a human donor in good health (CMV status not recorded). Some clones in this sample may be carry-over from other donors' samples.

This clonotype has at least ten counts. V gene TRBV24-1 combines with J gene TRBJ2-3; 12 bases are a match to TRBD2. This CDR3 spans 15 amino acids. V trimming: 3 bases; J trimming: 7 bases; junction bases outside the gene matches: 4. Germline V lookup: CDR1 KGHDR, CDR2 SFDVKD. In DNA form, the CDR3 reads TGTGCCACCAGTGATACTAGCGGGGGGCTGAATACGCAGTATTTT. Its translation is CATSDTSGGLNTQYF.

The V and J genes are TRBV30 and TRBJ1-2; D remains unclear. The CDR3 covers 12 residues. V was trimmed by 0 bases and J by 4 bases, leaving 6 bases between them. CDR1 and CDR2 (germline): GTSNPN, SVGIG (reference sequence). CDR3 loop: CAWSVRSYGYTF. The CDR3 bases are TGTGCCTGGAGTGTCCGGAGCTATGGCTACACCTTC.

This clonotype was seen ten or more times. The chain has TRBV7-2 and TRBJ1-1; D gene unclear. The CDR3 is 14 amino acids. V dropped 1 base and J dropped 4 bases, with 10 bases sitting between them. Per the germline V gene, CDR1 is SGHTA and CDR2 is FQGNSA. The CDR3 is CASSLDANPTEAFF. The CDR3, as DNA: TGTGCCAGCAGCTTAGATGCCAATCCCACTGAAGCTTTCTTT.

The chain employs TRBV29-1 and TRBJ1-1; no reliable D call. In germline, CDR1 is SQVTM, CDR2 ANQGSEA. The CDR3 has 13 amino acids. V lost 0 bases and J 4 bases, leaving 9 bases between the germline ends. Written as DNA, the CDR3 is TGCAGCGTTGAAGAGCCCGTTGGCACTGAAGCTTTCTTT. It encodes CSVEEPVGTEAFF.

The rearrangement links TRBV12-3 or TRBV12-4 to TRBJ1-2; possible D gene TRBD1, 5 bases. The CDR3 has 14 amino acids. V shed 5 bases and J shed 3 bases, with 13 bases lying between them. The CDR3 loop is CASSPGGLDYGYTF. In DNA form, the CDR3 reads TGTGCCAGCAGTCCCGGGGGATTAGACTATGGCTACACCTTC.

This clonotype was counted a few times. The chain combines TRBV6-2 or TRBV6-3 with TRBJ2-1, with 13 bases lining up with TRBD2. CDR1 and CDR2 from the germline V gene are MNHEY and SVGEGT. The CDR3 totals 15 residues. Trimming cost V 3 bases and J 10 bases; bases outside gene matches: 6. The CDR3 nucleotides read TGTGCCAGCAGTTATACTAGCGGGAGGGCGAGGGAGCAGTTCTTC. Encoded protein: CASSYTSGRAREQFF.

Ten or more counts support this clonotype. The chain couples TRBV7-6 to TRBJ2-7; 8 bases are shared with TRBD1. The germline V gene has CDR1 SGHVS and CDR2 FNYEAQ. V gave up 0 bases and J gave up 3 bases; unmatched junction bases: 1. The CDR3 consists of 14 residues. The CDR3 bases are TGTGCCAGCAGCTTAGCTGGACAGGGCTACGAGCAGTACTTC. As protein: CASSLAGQGYEQYF.

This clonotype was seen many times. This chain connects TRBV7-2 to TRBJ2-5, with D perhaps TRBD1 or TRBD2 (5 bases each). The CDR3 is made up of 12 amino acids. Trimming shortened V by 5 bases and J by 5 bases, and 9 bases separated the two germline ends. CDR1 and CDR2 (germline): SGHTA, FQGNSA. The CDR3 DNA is TGTGCCAGCAGCCCCGGGACGGAGACCCAGTACTTC. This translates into CASSPGTETQYF.

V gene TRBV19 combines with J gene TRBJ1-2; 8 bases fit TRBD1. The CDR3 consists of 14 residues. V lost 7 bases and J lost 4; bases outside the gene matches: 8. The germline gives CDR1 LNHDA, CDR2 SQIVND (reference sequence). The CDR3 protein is CASKVGTGAYGYTF. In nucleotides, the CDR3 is TGTGCCAGTAAGGTTGGGACAGGCGCCTATGGCTACACCTTC.

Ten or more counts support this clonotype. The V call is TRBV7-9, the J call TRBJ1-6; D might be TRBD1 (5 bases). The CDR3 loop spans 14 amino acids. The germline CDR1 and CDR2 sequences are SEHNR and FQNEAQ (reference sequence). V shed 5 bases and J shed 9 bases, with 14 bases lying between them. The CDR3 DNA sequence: TGTGCCAGCAGCGCGATGGCAGGGAGTTCACCCCTCCACTTT. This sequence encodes CASSAMAGSSPLHF.

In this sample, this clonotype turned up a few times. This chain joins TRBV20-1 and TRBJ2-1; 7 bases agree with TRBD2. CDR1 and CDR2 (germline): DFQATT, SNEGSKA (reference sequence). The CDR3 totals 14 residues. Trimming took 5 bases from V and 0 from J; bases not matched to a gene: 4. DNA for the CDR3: TGCAGTGCTTATAGCGGGTCCTCCTACAATGAGCAGTTCTTC. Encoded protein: CSAYSGSSYNEQFF.

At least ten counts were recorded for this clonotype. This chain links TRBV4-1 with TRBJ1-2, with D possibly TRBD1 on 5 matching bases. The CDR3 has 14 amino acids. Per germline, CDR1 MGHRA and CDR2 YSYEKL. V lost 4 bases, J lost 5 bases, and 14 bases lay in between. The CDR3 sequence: CASSRALGGYGYTF. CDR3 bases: TGCGCCAGCAGCCGAGCCCTGGGGGGATATGGCTACACCTTC.

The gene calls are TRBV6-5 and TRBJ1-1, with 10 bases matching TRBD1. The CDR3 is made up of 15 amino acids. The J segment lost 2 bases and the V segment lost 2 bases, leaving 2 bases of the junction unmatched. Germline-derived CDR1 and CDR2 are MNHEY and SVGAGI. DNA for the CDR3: TGTGCCAGCAGTTACCAGACAGGGGGCAACACTGAAGCTTTCTTT. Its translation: CASSYQTGGNTEAFF.

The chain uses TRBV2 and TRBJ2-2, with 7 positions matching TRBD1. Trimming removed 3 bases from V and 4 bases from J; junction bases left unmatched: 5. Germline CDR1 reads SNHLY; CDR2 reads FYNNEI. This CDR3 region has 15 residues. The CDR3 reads CASSERTGVTGELFF. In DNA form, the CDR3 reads TGTGCCAGCAGTGAGCGGACAGGAGTCACCGGGGAGCTGTTTTTT.

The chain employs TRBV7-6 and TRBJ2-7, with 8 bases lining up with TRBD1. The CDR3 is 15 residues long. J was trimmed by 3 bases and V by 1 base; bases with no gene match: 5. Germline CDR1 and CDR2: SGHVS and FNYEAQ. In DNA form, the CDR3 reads TGTGCCAGCAGCTTAGATGGACAGGGCAGCTACGAGCAGTACTTC. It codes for CASSLDGQGSYEQYF.

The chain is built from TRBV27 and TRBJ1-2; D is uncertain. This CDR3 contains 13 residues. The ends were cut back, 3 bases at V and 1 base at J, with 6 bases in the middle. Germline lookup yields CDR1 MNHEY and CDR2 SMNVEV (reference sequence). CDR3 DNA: TGTGCCAGCAGTTTGTTGATTAACTATGGCTACACCTTC. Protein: CASSLLINYGYTF.

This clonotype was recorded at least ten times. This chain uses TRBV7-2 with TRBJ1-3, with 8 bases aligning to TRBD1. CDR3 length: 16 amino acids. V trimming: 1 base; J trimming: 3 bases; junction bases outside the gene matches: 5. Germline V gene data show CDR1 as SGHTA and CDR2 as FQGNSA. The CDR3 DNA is TGTGCCAGCAGCTTAGGCAGGGGGCATGGTGGAAACACCATATATTTT. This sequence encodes CASSLGRGHGGNTIYF.

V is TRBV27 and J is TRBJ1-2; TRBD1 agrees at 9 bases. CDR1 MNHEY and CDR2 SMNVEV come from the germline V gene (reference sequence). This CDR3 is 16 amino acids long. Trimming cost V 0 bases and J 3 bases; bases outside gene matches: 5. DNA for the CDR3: TGTGCCAGCAGTTTATCCCTGGACAGGGGTGACTATGGCTACACCTTC. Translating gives CASSLSLDRGDYGYTF.

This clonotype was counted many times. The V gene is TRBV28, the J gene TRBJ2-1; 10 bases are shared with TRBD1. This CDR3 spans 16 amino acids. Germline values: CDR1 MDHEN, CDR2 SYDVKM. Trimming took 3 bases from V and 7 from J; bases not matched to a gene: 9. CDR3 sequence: CASSFSGTGALNEQFF. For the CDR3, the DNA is TGTGCCAGCAGTTTTTCAGGGACAGGGGCTTTGAATGAGCAGTTCTTC.

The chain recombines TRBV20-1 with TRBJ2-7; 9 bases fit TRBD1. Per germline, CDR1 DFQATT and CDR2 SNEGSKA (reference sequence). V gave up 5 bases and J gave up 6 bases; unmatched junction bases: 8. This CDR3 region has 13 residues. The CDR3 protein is CSARNRGRGEQYF. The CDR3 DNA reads TGCAGTGCTCGTAACAGGGGGCGCGGCGAGCAGTACTTC.

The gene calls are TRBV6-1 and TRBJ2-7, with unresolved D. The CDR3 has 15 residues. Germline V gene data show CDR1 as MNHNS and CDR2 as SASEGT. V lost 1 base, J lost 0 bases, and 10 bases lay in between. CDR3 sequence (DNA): TGTGCCAGCAGTGAAGAGAAAAGAAGCTCCTACGAGCAGTACTTC. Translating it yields CASSEEKRSSYEQYF.

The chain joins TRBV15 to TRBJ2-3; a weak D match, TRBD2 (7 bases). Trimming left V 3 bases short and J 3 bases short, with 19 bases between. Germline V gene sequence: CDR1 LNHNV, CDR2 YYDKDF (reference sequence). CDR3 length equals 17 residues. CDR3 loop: CATSRVDLGGQTDTQYF. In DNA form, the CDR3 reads TGTGCCACCAGCAGGGTAGACTTGGGGGGGCAGACAGATACGCAGTATTTT. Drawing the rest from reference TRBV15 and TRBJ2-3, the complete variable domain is DAMVIQNPRYQVTQFGKPVTLSCSQTLNHNVMYWYQQKSSQAPKLLFHYYDKDFNNEADTPDNFQSRRPNTSFCFLDIRSPGLGDTAMYLCATSRVDLGGQTDTQYFGPGTRLTVL.